Listed here is a single T cell receptor (beta chain). Libraries were prepared by immunoSEQ multiplex PCR; TCRdb keeps only in-frame clonotypes and omits some of them. The sample yields 96,000 or so clones, approximately 95% seen once. This specimen comes from a study of control samples from healthy donors and cancer patients. What was sequenced was blood. The sequence was obtained from a man between 18 and 29 years old in good health.

CDR3 residues: CASSVGDGYNEQFF. The CDR3 DNA reads TGTGCCAGCAGCGTAGGGGACGGCTACAATGAGCAGTTCTTC. This chain uses TRBV9 with TRBJ2-1; D assignment may be TRBD1 or TRBD2 (5 bases each). V lost 0 bases and J lost 3, with 7 bases in between. The V gene's germline CDR1 is SGDLS and CDR2 YYNGEE. The CDR3 has 14 residues.